This T cell receptor beta chain comes out of a study of identical twins (dated by TCRdb to 2016 to 2017). In the study overall: TCR alpha and beta repertoires from monozygotic twins, unrelated adults of various ages and cord blood were deep-sequenced to test whether fetal clonotypes persist. Replicate twin experiments were performed at different times using different library preparation protocols to rule out contamination. What the work shows at the level of the full study, not this receptor alone: Excess twin sharing in beta out-of-frame sequences was weaker because fewer shared sequences lowered the signal-to-noise ratio. Zero-insertion analyses could be partly confounded by invariant T cells such as MAIT and iNKT, although diverse VJ usage argued against such confounding for most clonotypes. Compared with coincidental sharing between unrelated individuals, out-of-frame TCR alpha sequences shared between twins showed an excess of sequences with low generation probability. Abundant cord blood beta clonotypes had fewer insertions, young adult naive repertoires showed a similar but weaker trend, and memory repertoires showed no such trend. Because the same donors could not be followed over many years, the conclusions relied on cross-sectional statistical analysis. In monozygotic twins, out-of-frame TCR alpha sharing was systematically underestimated by recombination models, although the models agreed with sharing between unrelated individuals.

The library was prepared using 5' RACE. The run used an Illumina HiSeq 2000. Template switching introduced a universal primer binding site; the final cDNA contained a unique molecular identifier, enabling accurate counting of TCR cDNA molecules. First-strand cDNA for TCR alpha and beta chains was synthesized from specific primers in the conserved constant-segment region. To control for contamination, every cDNA library was double barcoded, receiving both a SMART-Mk sample barcode and Illumina barcodes. TruSeq adapter sequences, together with Illumina sample barcodes, were added in two successive PCR steps. Sequencing of the TCR alpha and beta cDNA libraries was done on the Illumina HiSeq platform using custom primers. In the source study's methods: MiGEC processed the raw reads to extract unique molecular identifiers, while MiXCR was used to determine the CDR3 positions. For each individual, recombination models were inferred using an EM algorithm with the repgenHMM and IGoR tools. The analysis of shared clonotypes was done with the tcR package in R, with sharing normalized by the product of cloneset sizes. Out-of-frame nonproductive sequences were analyzed to study raw recombination free of thymic and clonal selection effects. In TCRdb, the public reads were trimmed at Q25 with fastp and aligned with MiXCR, with productive beta chains retained. Rows with one shared CDR3 protein collapse into an entry with the most common genes and DNA. The V and J calls follow TCRdb's processing rather than the paper's. This sample lists 1.5 million to 2 million distinct CDR3 sequences; around 29% were detected once. The top ten clones comprise 0.27% of the sample.

The germline V gene yields SGHTA for CDR1 and FQGNSA for CDR2. The CDR3 holds 13 amino acids from the cysteine to the phenylalanine. Only the CDR3 portion is preserved as DNA: 39 bases, with reading frame beginning at the first base. V is clipped by 5 bases and J by 8 bases, and the sequence between their germline boundaries is 13 bases long. A word on this clonotype: Its antigen remains unidentified. Base quality data are lacking; no much larger clone is found one base away.

Every donor in the study was a healthy Caucasian. Sequenced sample: cord blood. The chain was built from TRBV7-2 and TRBJ2-1, with the D gene not clear enough to name. The clonotype was recovered from a newborn girl in good health. The nucleotide sequence is TGTGCCAGCAGCCCCCCCATGCGAGATGAGCAGTTCTTC. Its amino acids are CASSPPMRDEQFF.